The 26 T cell receptor beta chains below come from one sample, sequenced in a study of T cell therapy after organ transplantation. Their antigens are not known. Generated by immunoSEQ multiplex PCR, the TCRdb table keeps only in-frame clones and is missing some. The repertoire holds 45,000 to 50,000 clones, with roughly 93% as singletons. This specimen consisted of CD8+ T cells from blood, obtained before autologous CMV-specific T cell therapy. The origin of the receptors is a human patient who had received a solid organ transplant and had CMV disease.

This clone has more than one count but fewer than ten. The CDR3 DNA follows: TGTGCCAGCAGTCCGTTAGCGGGGACCACCGGGGAGCTGTTTTTT. It specifies CASSPLAGTTGELFF. The rearrangement links TRBV6-4 to TRBJ2-2; TRBD2 agrees at 8 bases. The CDR3 is 15 residues long. Germline values: CDR1 MRHNA, CDR2 SNTAGT. V gave up 5 bases and J gave up 4 bases; unmatched junction bases: 6.

The chain has TRBV4-3 and TRBJ2-7; weak D call: TRBD1 (5 bases). The CDR3 covers 15 residues. Germline CDR1 LGHNA, CDR2 YSLEER. The V and J ends lost 0 bases and 1 base respectively, with 10 bases between them. CDR3 nucleotides: TGCGCCAGCAGCCAAGACAGGGCTAAATCCTACGAGCAGTACTTC. This encodes CASSQDRAKSYEQYF.

CDR3 sequence: CATSWWNTEAFF. The CDR3 nucleotides read TGTGCCACTAGTTGGTGGAACACTGAAGCTTTCTTT. This chain uses TRBV6-1 with TRBJ1-1; D gene ambiguous. The V gene lost 10 bases and the J gene lost 1 base, with 10 bases spanning the gap. The CDR3 runs to 12 residues. Germline assignment: CDR1 MNHNS and CDR2 SASEGT.

This sequence joins TRBV27 and TRBJ2-1; no clear D gene. CDR1 and CDR2 (germline): MNHEY, SMNVEV (reference sequence). The V gene lost 1 base and the J gene lost 10 bases, with 11 bases spanning the gap. The length of the CDR3 is 13 residues. The CDR3 is CASSLLAGLEQFF. DNA for the CDR3: TGTGCCAGCAGTTTATTGGCCGGCCTCGAGCAGTTCTTC.

The chain carries TRBV7-9 and TRBJ2-7; D remains ambiguous. The CDR3 extends over 11 amino acids. CDR1 is SEHNR, CDR2 FQNEAQ, per germline (reference sequence). Trimming took 5 bases from V and 3 from J, leaving 5 bases between them. CDR3 in DNA: TGTGCCAGCAGCACAAGCTACGAGCAGTACTTC. Translating it yields CASSTSYEQYF.

In this sample, this clone turned up once. DNA of the CDR3: TGCGCCAGCAGCCAAGGCCCCCAGCGCGAGCAGTACTTC. The encoded protein is CASSQGPQREQYF. The chain has TRBV4-1 and TRBJ2-7; D uncertain. Germline values: CDR1 MGHRA, CDR2 YSYEKL. This CDR3 is built from 13 residues. V shed 1 base and J shed 6 bases, with 10 bases lying between them.

The CDR3 DNA reads as TGTGCCAGCAGTGACTGGGGTGGTGAGGATGAGCAGTTCTTC. Translation: CASSDWGGEDEQFF. The genes are TRBV25-1 and TRBJ2-1; D remains ambiguous. Germline CDR1 reads MGHDK; CDR2 reads SYGVNS. This CDR3 has 14 residues. The germline V and J ends were trimmed by 3 bases and 8 bases, with 14 bases remaining between them.

This clone was observed a single time. The chain uses TRBV11-2 and TRBJ1-2; D not certain. The CDR3 covers 13 residues. Between the trimmed V and J ends, which lost 1 base and 2 bases, there was a span of 5 bases. The V gene's germline CDR1 is SGHAT and CDR2 FQNNGV. As DNA, the CDR3 is TGTGCCAGCAGCTTAGTGCCCAACTATGGCTACACCTTC. Encoded protein: CASSLVPNYGYTF.

This chain links TRBV7-9 with TRBJ2-3, with D unclear. There are 13 residues in the CDR3. The ends were cut back, 5 bases at V and 0 bases at J, with 6 bases in the middle. Germline V lookup: CDR1 SEHNR, CDR2 FQNEAQ (reference sequence). This CDR3 reads CASSPDSTDTQYF. CDR3 in DNA: TGTGCCAGCAGCCCAGACAGCACAGATACGCAGTATTTT.

This sequence joins TRBV6-5 and TRBJ2-1, with a tentative D call TRBD2 (7 bases). Germline V gives CDR1 MNHEY, CDR2 SVGAGI. This CDR3 region has 16 residues. V was pared by 0 bases and J by 1 base, with 10 bases between. The CDR3, as DNA: TGTGCCAGCAGTTACTCAGGGGGGGGATCCTACAATGAGCAGTTCTTC. Residues: CASSYSGGGSYNEQFF.

The chain links TRBV5-4 to TRBJ1-6; D is ambiguous. The V gene lost 2 bases and the J gene lost 10 bases, with 16 bases spanning the gap. CDR3 length equals 15 residues. The germline gives CDR1 SGHNT, CDR2 YYREEE (reference sequence). CDR3 bases: TGTGCCAGCAGCTTACATTTCGGGGTAGGCTCACCCCTCCACTTT. It is translated as CASSLHFGVGSPLHF.

This clone has a single count. The chain is built from TRBV10-2 and TRBJ2-5; TRBD1 matches at 10 bases. The junction had 1 base not matched to a gene; V was cut back by 4 bases and J by 5 bases. In germline, CDR1 is WSHSY, CDR2 SAAADI. The CDR3 is 13 residues long. The CDR3 loop reads CASSGDRGETQYF. The DNA for the CDR3 is TGCGCCAGCAGTGGGGACAGGGGTGAGACCCAGTACTTC.

V usage is TRBV7-9 and J usage is TRBJ2-1; the match to TRBD2 covers 11 bases. In germline, CDR1 is SEHNR, CDR2 FQNEAQ (reference sequence). The V segment lost 2 bases and the J segment 9 bases; nucleotides outside the gene matches: 6. This CDR3 spans 15 amino acids. CDR3 coding DNA: TGTGCCAGCAGCTTAACTAGCGGGAGTTTGGTTGAGCAGTTCTTC. It codes for CASSLTSGSLVEQFF.

The chain links TRBV6-4 to TRBJ2-3; 9 nucleotides line up with TRBD2. J was trimmed by 1 base and V by 0 bases; bases with no gene match: 8. This CDR3 comprises 18 residues. The germline gives CDR1 MRHNA, CDR2 SNTAGT. The CDR3 is CASSDSPLLAGRTDTQYF. The CDR3 DNA is TGTGCCAGCAGTGACTCCCCCCTACTAGCGGGCCGCACAGATACGCAGTATTTT.

DNA of the CDR3: TGTGCCAGCAGTCCCGGTGGCGGGGAGGGAGAGACCCAGTACTTC. Translating it yields CASSPGGGEGETQYF. The chain employs TRBV6-5 and TRBJ2-5; the match to TRBD2 covers 7 bases. CDR1 is MNHEY and CDR2 is SVGAGI in the germline V gene. With 5 bases clipped from V and 4 bases from J, the junction kept 10 bases outside the gene matches. This CDR3 region has 15 residues.

The chain is built from TRBV4-3 and TRBJ2-7; a possible D gene is TRBD2 (6 bases). The germline V and J ends were trimmed by 2 bases and 1 base, with 15 bases remaining between them. The CDR3 extends over 16 amino acids. The germline gives CDR1 LGHNA, CDR2 YSLEER. The CDR3 loop is CASSQWTPGGSYEQYF. Here the CDR3 DNA reads TGCGCCAGCAGCCAATGGACCCCTGGGGGGTCCTACGAGCAGTACTTC.

The CDR3 sequence is CASSLSNYGYTF. CDR3 bases: TGTGCCAGCAGCTTATCAAACTATGGCTACACCTTC. J is TRBJ1-2 and V is TRBV7-8; D remains unclear. V lost 2 bases and J lost 2, with 3 bases in between. The CDR3 has 12 amino acids. CDR1 is SGHVS and CDR2 is FQNEAQ in the germline V gene.

The chain recombines TRBV6-5 with TRBJ2-7; no definite D call. CDR3 length equals 14 residues. V was trimmed by 5 bases and J by 1 base, leaving 12 bases between them. In germline, CDR1 is MNHEY, CDR2 SVGAGI. CDR3 nucleotide sequence: TGTGCCAGCAGTCGCCCTGGAGATTCCTACGAGCAGTACTTC. Amino acid sequence: CASSRPGDSYEQYF.

The chain employs TRBV10-3 and TRBJ1-2; D is perhaps TRBD1 (5 bases). V lost 0 bases to trimming and J lost 8 bases, with 16 bases between them. The CDR3 is 15 residues long. Germline V gene data show CDR1 as ENHRY and CDR2 as SYGVKD. CDR3 amino acids: CAISESSSQGRGYTF. CDR3 sequence (DNA): TGTGCCATCAGTGAGTCGAGTAGTCAGGGTCGGGGCTACACCTTC.

The chain carries TRBV19 and TRBJ1-5; D unclear. The germline V and J ends were trimmed by 3 bases and 1 base, with 10 bases remaining between them. The CDR3 length is 15 residues. CDR1 is LNHDA, CDR2 SQIVND, per germline (reference sequence). This CDR3 reads CASSIVGASNQPQHF. For the CDR3, the DNA is TGTGCCAGTAGTATTGTGGGAGCCAGCAATCAGCCCCAGCATTTT.

The genes are TRBV7-6 and TRBJ2-1; D remains ambiguous. Germline V CDR1 and CDR2: SGHVS, FNYEAQ. This CDR3 comprises 14 residues. V lost 1 base to trimming and J lost 12 bases, with 16 bases between them. CDR3 sequence (DNA): TGTGCCAGCAGCTTAGATAGCCCGGGTCTGGGGCAGTTCTTC. This codes for CASSLDSPGLGQFF. The full variable domain, its missing parts supplied by reference TRBV7-6 and TRBJ2-1, is GAGVSQSPRYKVTKRGQDVALRCDPISGHVSLYWYRQALGQGPEFLTYFNYEAQQDKSGLPNDRFSAERPEGSISTLTIQRTEQRDSAMYRCASSLDSPGLGQFFGPGTRLTVL.

The V gene is TRBV9, the J gene TRBJ2-7, with 8 bases matching TRBD2. This CDR3 comprises 15 residues. V was pared by 4 bases and J by 3 bases, with 9 bases of the junction left unmatched. Germline V gene sequence: CDR1 SGDLS, CDR2 YYNGEE. CDR3 region: CASSPNLAGGYEQYF. The CDR3 DNA sequence: TGTGCCAGCAGCCCCAACCTGGCGGGGGGCTACGAGCAGTACTTC.

The chain is built from TRBV2 and TRBJ1-2; possible D gene TRBD1, 5 bases. Germline CDR1 SNHLY, CDR2 FYNNEI. V was shortened by 0 bases and J by 3 bases, with 17 bases between the two germline ends. The CDR3 length is 17 residues. The CDR3 coding sequence is TGTGCCAGCAGTGAAGCGGGTGTTAGGGGTGGCGACTATGGCTACACCTTC. Encoded protein: CASSEAGVRGGDYGYTF.

The CDR3 loop reads CASSIGDSSTDTQYF. DNA of the CDR3: TGTGCCAGCAGTATCGGCGACTCTAGCACAGATACGCAGTATTTT. This rearrangement joins TRBV6-4 to TRBJ2-3; no definite D call. The CDR3 has 15 residues. Germline CDR1 and CDR2: MRHNA and SNTAGT. The V and J ends lost 5 bases and 0 bases respectively, with 12 bases between them.

The chain has TRBV10-1 and TRBJ2-2; no firm D call. The CDR3 consists of 14 residues. V was clipped by 0 bases and J by 4 bases, with 6 bases between them. Germline CDR1 is WNHNN and CDR2 is SYGVQD (reference sequence). The chain's CDR3 is CASSESIFTGELFF. The CDR3 region has the DNA TGCGCCAGCAGTGAGTCGATATTCACCGGGGAGCTGTTTTTT.

J is TRBJ2-1 and V is TRBV7-9; a possible D gene is TRBD1 (5 bases). V gave up 8 bases and J gave up 9 bases, with 20 bases separating them. This CDR3 region has 14 residues. In germline, CDR1 is SEHNR, CDR2 FQNEAQ (reference sequence). CDR3 bases: TGTGCCAGCGAGCTCCACCAAGGGGTGGGTGAGCAGTTCTTC. This translates into CASELHQGVGEQFF.